The rows below give T cell receptor beta chains drawn from one sample of a study of T cell responses to AZD1222 COVID-19 vaccine. Using immunoSEQ multiplex PCR, the repertoire was profiled, and TCRdb retains in-frame clones only, with some absent. The sample includes 120,000 to 150,000 clones, 91% of them seen just once. Here the sequenced sample was peripheral blood, taken on day 0 of AZD1222 vaccination. Receptors were obtained from an adult in good health. Each CDR3 is given with its conserved first and last residue. D genes are given only for firm matches.

D gene	V gene	J gene	CDR3 protein
.	TRBV7-8	TRBJ2-7	CASSLRTSRQYF
.	TRBV5-6	TRBJ1-1	CASSLQPTEAFF
.	TRBV3-1/TRBV3-2	TRBJ2-3	CASSQVYTRSTDTQYF
TRBD1	TRBV4-1	TRBJ1-6	CASSLQTGFHNSPLHF
TRBD2	TRBV9	TRBJ2-1	CASSGSGSLYNEQFF
.	TRBV6-5	TRBJ2-7	CASSKDSQRYEQYF
.	TRBV7-2	TRBJ2-1	CASSLIDSAHNEQFF
TRBD1	TRBV10-3	TRBJ1-1	CAIGGTGRDTEAFF
.	TRBV7-2	TRBJ2-5	CASSLSLAQKETQYF
.	TRBV27	TRBJ2-6	CASRLLSGANVLTF
.	TRBV21-1	TRBJ2-2	CASSKLGGRANTGELFF
.	TRBV5-5	TRBJ1-1	CASSTLGYMNTEAFF
TRBD1	TRBV5-1	TRBJ2-7	CASSPGQGAYEQYF
TRBD1	TRBV10-3	TRBJ2-5	CAITNQPRTGAQETQYF
.	TRBV5-4	TRBJ2-5	CASSLVNGADIQETQYF
.	TRBV6-1	TRBJ1-5	CASSERTLINQPQHF